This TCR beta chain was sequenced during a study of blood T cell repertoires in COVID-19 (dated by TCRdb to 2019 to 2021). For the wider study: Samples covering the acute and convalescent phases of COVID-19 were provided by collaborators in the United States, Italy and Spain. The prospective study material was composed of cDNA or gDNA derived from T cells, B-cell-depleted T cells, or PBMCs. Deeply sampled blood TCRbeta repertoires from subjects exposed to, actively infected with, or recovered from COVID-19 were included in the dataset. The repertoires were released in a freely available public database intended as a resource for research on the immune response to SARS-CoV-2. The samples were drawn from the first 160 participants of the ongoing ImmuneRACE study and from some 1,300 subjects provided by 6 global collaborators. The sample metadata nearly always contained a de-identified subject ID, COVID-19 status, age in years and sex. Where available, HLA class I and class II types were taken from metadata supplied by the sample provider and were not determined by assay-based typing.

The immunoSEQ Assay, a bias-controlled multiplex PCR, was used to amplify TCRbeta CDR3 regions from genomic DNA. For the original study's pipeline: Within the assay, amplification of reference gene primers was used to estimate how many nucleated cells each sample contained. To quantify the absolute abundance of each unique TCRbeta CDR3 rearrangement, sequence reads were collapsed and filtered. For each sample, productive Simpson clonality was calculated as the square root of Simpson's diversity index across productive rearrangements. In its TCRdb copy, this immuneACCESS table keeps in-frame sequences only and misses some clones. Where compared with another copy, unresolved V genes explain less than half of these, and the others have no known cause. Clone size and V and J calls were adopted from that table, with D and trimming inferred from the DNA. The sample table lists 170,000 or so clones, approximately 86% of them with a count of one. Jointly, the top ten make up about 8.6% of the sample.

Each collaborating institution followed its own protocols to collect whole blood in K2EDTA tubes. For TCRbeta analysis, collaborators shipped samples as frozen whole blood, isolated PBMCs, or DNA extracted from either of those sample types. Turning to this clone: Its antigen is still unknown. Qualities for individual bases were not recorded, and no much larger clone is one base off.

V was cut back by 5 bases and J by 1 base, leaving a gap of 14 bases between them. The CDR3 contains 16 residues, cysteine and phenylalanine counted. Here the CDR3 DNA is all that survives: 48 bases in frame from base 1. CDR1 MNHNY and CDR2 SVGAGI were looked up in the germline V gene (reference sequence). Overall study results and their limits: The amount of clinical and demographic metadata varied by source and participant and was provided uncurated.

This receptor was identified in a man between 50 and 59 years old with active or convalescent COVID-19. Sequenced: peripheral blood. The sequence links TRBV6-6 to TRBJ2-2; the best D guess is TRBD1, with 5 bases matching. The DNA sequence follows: TGTGCCAGCAGTGTAGTGGGGCAGATGAACACCGGGGAGCTGTTTTTT. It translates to CASSVVGQMNTGELFF.